A selection of T cell receptor beta chains follows, all from one sample in a study of T cell responses to AZD1222 COVID-19 vaccine. Data came from immunoSEQ multiplex PCR; TCRdb stores just in-frame clones and leaves some out. The table records tens of thousands of clones, approximately 85% of them present only once. This specimen consisted of peripheral blood, obtained 28 days after the second AZD1222 dose. These receptors originate from an adult who received the AZD1222 COVID-19 vaccine. CDR3s include the opening cysteine and the closing phenylalanine or tryptophan. The D gene is left open where the match is weak. Not every row has a clone size; where given, it reads once, few, many or a size class.

d_gene	abundance	j_gene	v_gene	CDR3nt	CDR3aa
TRBD1	NA	TRBJ2-1	TRBV11-2	TGTGCCAGCAGCGACGACAGGGAACCCTCCAGCTCCTACAATGAGCAGTTCTTC	CASSDDREPSSSYNEQFF
NA	NA	TRBJ1-1	TRBV11-3	TGTGCCAGCAGCTCTGGCGGCAACACTGAAGCTTTCTTT	CASSSGGNTEAFF
NA	once	TRBJ2-1	TRBV4-3	TGCGCCAGCAGCCCGGGACTGGGCTACAATGAGCAGTTCTTC	CASSPGLGYNEQFF
TRBD1	NA	TRBJ1-2	TRBV9	TGTGCCAGCAGCACGGGACAGGGGCTCTATGGCTACACCTTC	CASSTGQGLYGYTF
NA	NA	TRBJ1-2	TRBV12-3/TRBV12-4	TGTGCCAGCAGTTTCGGCTATGGCTACACCTTC	CASSFGYGYTF
TRBD1	NA	TRBJ1-2	TRBV10-3	TGTGCCATCAGCAGGGGGATCGACTATGGCTACACCTTC	CAISRGIDYGYTF
TRBD2	NA	TRBJ2-7	TRBV6-5	TGTGCCAGCAGTTACTCGTTGGCGGGAGGCTCCTACGAGCAGTACTTC	CASSYSLAGGSYEQYF
NA	NA	TRBJ1-1	TRBV18	TGTGCCAGCTCACCCGCTAGACAGCCGAACACTGAAGCTTTCTTT	CASSPARQPNTEAFF
NA	few	TRBJ2-5	TRBV11-3	TGTGCCAGCAGCCTCCTCCCGAGCGGCCAAGAGACCCAGTACTTC	CASSLLPSGQETQYF
NA	NA	TRBJ2-2	TRBV6-5	TGTGCCAGCAGGAAGACGGGAGACGGGGAGCTGTTTTTT	CASRKTGDGELFF
TRBD1	NA	TRBJ1-6	TRBV5-1	TGCGCCAGCAGCCGCACAGGGGAACAAAGATCACCCCTCCACTTT	CASSRTGEQRSPLHF
NA	NA	TRBJ2-2	TRBV5-6	TGTGCCAGCAGCTTGTCGTCCCAACCGGGAACCGGGGAGCTGTTTTTT	CASSLSSQPGTGELFF
NA	NA	TRBJ2-3	TRBV11-2	TGTGCCAGCAGCTTCTTGGACCGGGGAAAGGATACGCAGTATTTT	CASSFLDRGKDTQYF
NA	few	TRBJ1-2	TRBV19	TGTGCCAGTACCGCTCAATGGGCATATGGCTACACCTTC	CASTAQWAYGYTF
TRBD1	NA	TRBJ2-1	TRBV5-8	TGTGCCAGCAGCTTGGGTTGGGACAGACAATACAATGAGCAGTTCTTC	CASSLGWDRQYNEQFF
NA	NA	TRBJ1-6	TRBV2	TGTGCCAGCAGGTCAGACGGAAAAGGTTCACCCCTCCACTTT	CASRSDGKGSPLHF